Reported below is one T cell receptor (beta chain). This clone appeared a single time. The clone's antigen remains unknown. The sample holds no much larger clone one base away, and base qualities are not on file. This sample is part of a study of shared clonotypes between healthy human individuals (TCRdb year 2020). Turning to the overall study: The cohort comprised two women and a few men aged 18 to 49 years. To estimate repertoire size and how much clonotypes are shared between individuals, the study performed deep sequencing of blood TCR repertoires from roughly five healthy adults. For each donor, three plates each were used for CD4 naive and CD4 memory, two plates were used for CD8 naive, and one plate was used for CD8 memory. Leukapheresis yielded between about 0.94 and 9.5 billion PBMCs per donor. To increase sequencing depth and limit assay-specific biases, different laboratories used diverse techniques to prepare libraries and sequence TCR repertoires.

The research as a whole found: Higher generation probabilities were observed for clonotypes shared by all four sorted-subset donors than for non-shared clonotypes. Only blood was sampled, and tissue TCR repertoires likely differ from those in blood. Because the study included a small number of donors, the genetic and exposure-history diversity represented was limited. Pairwise subsampling led to the expectation that sequencing depth would affect the degree of clonotype sharing among donors. About 4.5% of naive CD4, 3.5% of naive CD8, roughly 2.5% of memory CD4, and approximately 0.39% of memory CD8 clonotypes were shared across a few donors. Naive subsets generally had larger estimated clonotype richness than memory subsets did. Incomplete sequencing was indicated by rarefaction of sorted-subset datasets, despite the large sequencing depth.

Using the deep immunoSEQ assay, multiplex PCR amplified TCR CDR3 regions from genomic DNA. For each cell subset, the extracted genomic DNA was distributed evenly across all wells of several immunoSEQ 96-well plates, and each plate served as one replicate. For sorted subsets, each replicate PCR was loaded with about 0.2 ug genomic DNA, equivalent to 30,000 to 35,000 T cell genomes. The purified libraries were quantified using a Qubit 3.0 fluorometer, sized with a Bioanalyzer 2100, and then quantified again using the KAPA Library Quantification kit. A separate single-read 150-cycle Illumina NextSeq 550 flow cell was used to sequence each immunoSEQ 96-well plate. From the authors' description of their analysis: Because the immunoSEQ output included only junctional sequences and no quality scores, the filtering could not be the same as the filtering used for full-length reads. Sequences were annotated with PyIR, a Python wrapper for IgBLAST v1.9, using IMGT germline references to assign V/J genes and CDR3. Reads with weak V/J assignments (E-value above 1e-6), missing CDR3, stop codons, out-of-frame junctions, or ambiguous translated residues were removed. V3J clonotypes were defined by identical inferred V gene, J gene, and CDR3 amino acid sequence. The percentage overlap between two repertoires was calculated by dividing the number of shared unique clonotypes by the size of the smaller repertoire. Repertoire richness was assessed with RTK rarefaction, the Chao1 estimator, and Recon v2.1 estimates of unobserved clonotypes. Generation probabilities for all TCRbeta clonotypes obtained by the gDNA method from several donors were computed using OLGA. TCRdb provides this immuneACCESS table in a form limited to in-frame rearrangements. Some clones are lacking; in checked studies, under half of them reflect an unresolved V gene, and why the rest are absent is not known. The V and J calls and the clone size are those of that table, but D and trimming were determined from the DNA. Within this sample are 2 million to 3 million clones, with 93% of them counted one time only. 0.36% of the sample rests with the top ten.

V is shortened by 2 bases, J by 5 bases, and the region joining them spans 18 bases. The germline V gene gives CDR1 as SGHAT and CDR2 as FQNNGV. CDR3 length: 16 amino acids, cysteine to phenylalanine. The retained sequence is limited to the CDR3, 48 bases, with the frame set at the first base. Donors were healthy HIV-negative adults with no recently reported acute infections or vaccinations. Every donor was a Caucasian adult living in Nashville, Tennessee, USA. Magnetic negative selection was used to enrich CD4+ T cells, after which naive cells were positively selected on CD45RA and the negative fraction became the memory subset. Blood was collected by leukapheresis, and PBMCs were isolated by Ficoll-Histopaque density gradient centrifugation and then cryopreserved in liquid nitrogen vapor phase. Analytical flow cytometry was used to check the purity and quantity of each magnetically sorted T cell population. From each sorted fraction, genomic DNA was isolated and quantified by UV absorbance on a Nanodrop 2000c.

The rearranged chain carries TRBV11-2 and TRBJ1-1; the D gene is perhaps TRBD1, from 5 matching bases. This TCR was sampled from a man between 18 and 29 years old in good health. Some clones in this sample may be carry-over from other donors' samples. The sample consisted of naive CD4+ T cells from PBMCs. The cell subset or site label corresponds to: CD45RA+ positively selected. The CDR3 region has the sequence CASSLLADFWGTEAFF. In nucleotides, the sequence is TGTGCCAGCAGCTTATTGGCAGACTTTTGGGGGACTGAAGCTTTCTTT.